Following are 9 T cell receptor beta chains from one sample sequenced in a study of patients and donors after allogeneic stem cell transplantation. TCRdb fed the RT-PCR reads into MiXCR, producing one record per CDR3 protein. The data hold around 200,000 distinct CDR3 sequences, with 38% observed a single time. Sequencing was done on a sample of blood, either unsorted or a sorted T cell fraction (not recorded which). These receptors came from a human donor who was either an allogeneic HSCT recipient or a stem cell or donor lymphocyte infusion donor (not recorded which). It is not recorded whose cells these are; they may come from a transplant donor.

A few counts support this clonotype. This chain connects TRBV12-3 or TRBV12-4 to TRBJ1-2, with TRBD1 matching over 9 bases. This CDR3 contains 14 residues. The V segment lost 5 bases and the J segment 8 bases; nucleotides outside the gene matches: 9. The CDR3 loop reads CASSSTGGWRGYTF. CDR3 nucleotides: TGTGCCAGCAGTAGCACAGGGGGCTGGAGGGGCTACACCTTC.

V and J are TRBV7-2 and TRBJ2-1; 7 bases fit TRBD1. The V gene end was trimmed by 1 base and the J gene end by 6 bases; junction bases not matched to a gene: 6. The CDR3 has 15 residues. Germline V gene lookup returns CDR1 SGHTA and CDR2 FQGNSA. CDR3 protein: CASSLGAPGGNEQFF. The CDR3 DNA is TGTGCCAGCAGCTTAGGGGCCCCAGGGGGCAATGAGCAGTTCTTC.

This chain joins TRBV5-1 and TRBJ2-3; D is unresolved. V shed 4 bases and J shed 0 bases, with 15 bases lying between them. Germline V CDR1 and CDR2: SGHRS, YFSETQ. The CDR3 has 16 residues. The CDR3 DNA sequence: TGCGCCAGCAGCGTAGGACGGACCTCTAGCACAGATACGCAGTATTTT. It translates to CASSVGRTSSTDTQYF.

This clonotype was picked up one time. The chain joins TRBV12-3 or TRBV12-4 to TRBJ2-5; perhaps TRBD1 as D (6 bases). CDR3 length: 13 amino acids. The V gene lost 6 bases and the J gene lost 2 bases, with 10 bases spanning the gap. The CDR3 sequence is CASRNGQQETQYF. As DNA, the CDR3 is TGTGCCAGCAGGAACGGACAGCAAGAGACCCAGTACTTC.

The V gene is TRBV20-1, the J gene TRBJ2-7; D might be TRBD1 or TRBD2, each matching 5 bases. This CDR3 is built from 14 residues. Germline V lookup: CDR1 DFQATT, CDR2 SNEGSKA (reference sequence). V was shortened by 4 bases and J by 0 bases, with 13 bases between the two germline ends. In DNA form, the CDR3 reads TGCAGTGCTACCGGGACGACGAGCTCCTACGAGCAGTACTTC. It translates to CSATGTTSSYEQYF.

The rearrangement joins TRBV30 to TRBJ1-5; D is uncertain. The germline V gene has CDR1 GTSNPN and CDR2 SVGIG (reference sequence). This CDR3 spans 13 amino acids. The V gene lost 3 bases and the J gene lost 5 bases, with 11 bases spanning the gap. The CDR3 bases are TGTGCCTGGAGCCCCCGGGAGGATCAGCCCCAGCATTTT. Translation: CAWSPREDQPQHF.

This sequence joins TRBV5-1 and TRBJ2-2; TRBD1 matches 7 bases. The CDR3 totals 15 residues. Trimming cost V 4 bases and J 3 bases; bases outside gene matches: 6. CDR1 is SGHRS, CDR2 YFSETQ, per germline. CDR3 DNA sequence: TGCGCCAGCAGCGTAGGGGACAGAGACACCGGGGAGCTGTTTTTT. Translated, it gives CASSVGDRDTGELFF.

The chain couples TRBV14 to TRBJ1-2; D is ambiguous. The CDR3 consists of 15 residues. Trimming took 1 base from V and 0 from J, leaving 9 bases between them. The germline V gene has CDR1 SGHDN and CDR2 FVKESK. In DNA, the CDR3 is TGTGCCAGCAGCCAAGTGTCAGCGACTAACTATGGCTACACCTTC. Translating it yields CASSQVSATNYGYTF.

This clonotype was recorded a few times. The V call is TRBV30, the J call TRBJ1-1, with D hard to call. The germline V gene encodes CDR1 GTSNPN and CDR2 SVGIG (reference sequence). The CDR3 runs 13 residues. V shed 1 base and J shed 1 base, with 7 bases lying between them. The CDR3 DNA sequence: TGTGCCTGGAGTGGGGCAGGGAACACTGAAGCTTTCTTT. Its translation is CAWSGAGNTEAFF.